The 6 T cell receptor beta chains below come from one sample, sequenced in a study of immune characterization of retroperitoneal liposarcoma (dated by TCRdb to the late 2010s). The library was made by PCR. The sample was run on a NextSeq 500. TCRdb reprocessing: public reads trimmed at Q25 with fastp, clones called with MiXCR, in-frame beta chains kept. Each CDR3 protein appears once, grouped with its most common genes and DNA. For this sample there are about 10,000 distinct CDR3 sequences; less than 30% appear just once. The leading ten clones occupy around 9.1% of the sample. Sequenced material: tumor tissue. These receptors all stem from a male donor with retroperitoneal liposarcoma.

This clonotype was counted a few times. V and J are TRBV6-6 and TRBJ2-5; 7 positions match TRBD1. This CDR3 has 14 amino acids. The V and J ends lost 5 bases and 3 bases, in that order; junction bases with no gene match: 6. Germline assignment: CDR1 MNHNY and CDR2 SVGAGI (reference sequence). CDR3 DNA: TGTGCCAGCAGTCCGATTGGGACAGAAGAGACCCAGTACTTC. The encoded protein is CASSPIGTEETQYF.

This clonotype was observed at least ten times. The genes are TRBV6-1 and TRBJ2-1, with TRBD1 matching 8 bases. V lost 5 bases to trimming and J lost 10 bases; unmatched junction nucleotides: 10. This CDR3 comprises 14 residues. The germline gives CDR1 MNHNS, CDR2 SASEGT. CDR3 DNA: TGTGCCAGCAGTTCATACAGGGGGACCTACGAGCAGTTCTTC. Protein sequence: CASSSYRGTYEQFF.

The CDR3 loop is CASSLGGMAFF. Written as DNA, the CDR3 is TGTGCCAGCAGCTTAGGGGGGATGGCTTTCTTT. The V and J genes are TRBV11-3 and TRBJ1-1, with D maybe TRBD1 (5 bases). Germline assignment: CDR1 SGHNT and CDR2 YENEEA. The CDR3 totals 11 residues. V was pared by 1 base and J by 11 bases, with 8 bases between.

This clonotype has just one count. The V and J genes are TRBV6-6 and TRBJ2-1; D is tentatively TRBD1 or TRBD2 (6 bases each). The J call may be mistaken, given a closer DNA end match to TRBJ2-5. CDR3 length: 15 amino acids. Germline values: CDR1 MNHNY, CDR2 SVGAGI (reference sequence). Here the CDR3 DNA reads TGTGCCAGCAGTTACTCAGGGGGGCGAAAAGAGACCCAGTACTTC. Residues: CASSYSGGRKETQYF.

This clonotype was picked up many times. This sequence joins TRBV12-3 or TRBV12-4 and TRBJ2-1; 14 positions match TRBD2. The ends lost 4 bases at V and 9 bases at J; junction bases unmatched: 5. CDR3 length equals 15 residues. The CDR3 DNA reads as TGTGCCAGCAGTTACGGGACTAGCGGGAGTGGTGAGCAGTTCTTC. It codes for CASSYGTSGSGEQFF.

This clonotype was counted ten times or more. The chain combines TRBV6-1 with TRBJ1-4, with D tentatively TRBD1 (6 bases). The CDR3 contains 13 residues. The ends were cut back, 7 bases at V and 6 bases at J, with 12 bases in the middle. Germline-derived CDR1 and CDR2 are MNHNS and SASEGT. The DNA of the CDR3 is TGTGCCAGCAACAGGGTAGAGTATGAAAAACTGTTTTTT. Its protein product is CASNRVEYEKLFF.